The T cell receptor (beta chain) under discussion was sequenced for a study of blood T cell repertoires in COVID-19 (dated by TCRdb to the early 2020s). For context, the study as a whole: The collaborator samples originated in the United States, Italy and Spain and spanned the acute and convalescent phases of COVID-19. The material from the prospective study consisted of cDNA or gDNA derived from T cells, B-cell-depleted T cells, or PBMCs. Subjects who had been exposed to COVID-19, were actively infected with it, or had recovered from it provided the deeply sampled blood TCRbeta repertoires that made up the dataset. The repertoires were released in a freely available public database meant as a resource for research on the immune response to SARS-CoV-2. The samples were drawn from two sources: the first 160 participants of the ongoing ImmuneRACE study, and approximately 1,300 subjects contributed by 6 global collaborators. Nearly every sample came with metadata listing a de-identified subject ID, COVID-19 status, age in years and sex. Where HLA class I and class II types were available, the types were taken from metadata supplied by the sample provider, not from assay-based typing. General study outcomes and caveats: Clinical and demographic metadata were provided uncurated, with the amount varying by source and participant.

TCRbeta CDR3 regions were amplified from genomic DNA using the immunoSEQ Assay, a bias-controlled multiplex PCR. The authors processed their data as follows. The number of nucleated cells in each sample was estimated from the amplification of reference gene primers within the assay. Sequence reads were collapsed and filtered to measure the absolute abundance of every unique TCRbeta CDR3 rearrangement. For each sample, productive Simpson clonality was calculated by taking the square root of Simpson's diversity index across productive rearrangements. TCRdb's version of the immuneACCESS table is confined to in-frame rearrangements and falls short of the full clone set. An unresolved V gene accounts for under half of the shortfall where checked; the remainder is of unknown origin. Clone size and V and J calls were adopted from that table, with D and trimming inferred from the DNA. For this sample the table gives 15,000 to 20,000 clones, of which about 91% were detected only once. The ten largest make up about 5% of the sample.

Participants in the prospective study were aged about 18 to 95 years, lived in some 24 United States geographic areas, and enrolled through a virtual design. Cohort assignment in the prospective study relied on participant-reported clinical history from a screening survey and a study questionnaire. ImmuneRACE Cohort 3 recovered participants were defined by two consecutive negative NP/OP PCR tests, healthcare professional clearance, or symptom resolution. In the prospective study, whole blood, serum and a nasopharyngeal or oropharyngeal swab were collected from each participant by mobile phlebotomists. Participants in the prospective study had the option to provide additional blood draws and questionnaires over an approximately 2-month period. Blood samples from the prospective study were shipped frozen or at room temperature prior to DNA extraction. A note on this clone: The target of this receptor is not known. The record has no base qualities; no much larger clone is one base away.

Ends trimmed: V by 9 bases, J by 0 bases; bases unmatched to a gene: 4. CDR1 LNHNV and CDR2 YYDKDF were looked up in the germline V gene (reference sequence). From the cysteine up to the phenylalanine, the CDR3 has a length of 14 residues. Only the CDR3 region is kept as DNA, spanning 42 bases read in frame from base 1. The sequencing input was PBMCs or T cells enriched from blood (not recorded which). The chain employs TRBV15 and TRBJ2-5, and 10 junctional nucleotides match TRBD2. This clonotype was obtained from a woman aged 30 to 39 who had recovered from COVID-19. The CDR3 loop reads CATSGGFNQETQYF. The bases read TGTGCCACTAGCGGGGGGTTCAACCAAGAGACCCAGTACTTC. The CDR3 plus the reference TRBV15 and TRBJ2-5 genes for the other parts give the full variable domain: DAMVIQNPRYQVTQFGKPVTLSCSQTLNHNVMYWYQQKSSQAPKLLFHYYDKDFNNEADTPDNFQSRRPNTSFCFLDIRSPGLGDTAMYLCATSGGFNQETQYFGPGTRLLVL.